This TCR beta chain was observed in a study of T cells after posttransplantation cyclophosphamide. The repertoire was sequenced with immunoSEQ multiplex PCR; TCRdb's copy has only in-frame clones and lacks some. Among some 3,300 clones listed, around 79% were seen once. Cyclophosphamide on days +3 and +4 followed busulfan-fludarabine conditioning and a marrow graft. In regard to this clone: Its antigen is currently unknown.

Study results and caveats: Donor-recipient repertoire similarity was low at 1-2 months, rising over year one. Recipient CMV seropositivity and CMV reactivation strongly tracked TRB clonality. Blood and skin or GI T cell repertoires showed limited TRB overlap.

The V gene end was trimmed by 5 bases and the J gene end by 0 bases; junction bases not matched to a gene: 7. The CDR3 consists of 15 residues. Germline V gives CDR1 MNHEY, CDR2 SVGAGI. Sequences were derived from PBMCs, sampled 150 to 200 days after allogeneic stem cell transplant with posttransplant cyclophosphamide. The chain links TRBV6-5 to TRBJ2-7; 7 bases agree with TRBD1. This receptor was identified in a male patient aged 60 to 75 who received an allogeneic stem cell transplant from a related donor and was CMV-positive. The graft donor may have given rise to some T cells. CDR3 loop: CASSGATGASYEQYF. For the CDR3, the DNA is TGTGCCAGCAGTGGGGCTACAGGGGCCTCCTACGAGCAGTACTTC.